Given below is one T cell receptor beta chain in context. Just one base apart from a much larger clone, this may be a read error. Time point here: newly diagnosed GD, antithyroid drugs for less than 3 months. Extracted RNA from PBMCs served as the source of the TCR library. These data come from a study of regulatory T cells in long-lasting Graves disease. Study at large: For under 3 months, newly diagnosed Graves' patients had been taking antithyroid drugs.

This CDR3 contains 14 residues. The germline V gene encodes CDR1 SGHTA and CDR2 FQGTGA. Trimming at V came to 4 bases and at J to 8 bases, leaving 3 bases not matched to a gene. Construction of the TCR beta libraries employed iRepertoire HTBI primers in conjunction with Arm-PCR of CDR3 regions. Methods used by the authors: Gene usage covered 62 TRBV and 14 TRBJ segments. In TCRdb, the multiplex PCR reads were re-called with MiXCR into one record per CDR3 protein. The V and J calls were determined by TCRdb, not by the authors. The table includes hundreds of thousands of distinct CDR3 sequences, around 16% detected once.

The receptor was isolated from a female donor with Graves disease. The input for sequencing was peripheral blood mononuclear cells (PBMCs), taken at new diagnosis, from a patient treated with antithyroid drugs. The chain joins TRBV7-3 to TRBJ2-4; 12 nucleotides agree with TRBD2. CDR3 loop: CASSSSGGAYIQYF. For the CDR3, the DNA is TGTGCCAGCAGCTCTAGCGGGGGGGCTTACATTCAGTACTTC.